This T cell receptor beta chain came from a study of breast tumors, draining lymph nodes, adjacent tissues. Study-wide results and caveats: Most tumor T cells seemingly derive from lymph node, then expand in tumor. Tumor TCR diversity was below lymph nodes but above nontumor tissue. Tumor and nontumor repertoires were significantly more similar in luminal-like than in basal-like breast cancer. That most tumor T cells come from lymph nodes remained unproven.

As regards this clonotype: Its antigen is not known.

This CDR3 has 11 amino acids. V was clipped by 6 bases and J by 11 bases; unmatched bases: 3. Germline V gene data show CDR1 as MNHNS and CDR2 as SASEGT. TCRdb re-derived calls from the multiplex PCR reads in MiXCR, one entry per CDR3 protein. This sample has about 21,000 distinct CDR3 sequences, with approximately 53% found just once. V gene TRBV6-1 combines with J gene TRBJ2-3, with 9 bases identical to TRBD1. This receptor was identified in a female donor with breast cancer. Some clones in this sample may be carry-over from other donors' samples. The sample comprised breast tumor tissue. The CDR3 DNA sequence: TGTGCCAGCAGCCGGGACAGGGTGCAGTATTTT. It codes for CASSRDRVQYF.